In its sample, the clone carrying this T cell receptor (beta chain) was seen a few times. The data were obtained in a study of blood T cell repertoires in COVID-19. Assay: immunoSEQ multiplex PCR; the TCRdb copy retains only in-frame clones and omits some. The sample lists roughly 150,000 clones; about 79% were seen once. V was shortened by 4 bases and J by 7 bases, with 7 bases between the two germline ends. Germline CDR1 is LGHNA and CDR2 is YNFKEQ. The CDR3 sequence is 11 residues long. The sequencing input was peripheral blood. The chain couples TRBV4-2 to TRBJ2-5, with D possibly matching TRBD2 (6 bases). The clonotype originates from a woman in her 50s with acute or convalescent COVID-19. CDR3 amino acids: CASSLGGTQYF. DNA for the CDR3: TGTGCCAGCAGCCTCGGGGGGACCCAGTACTTC.